This T cell receptor (beta chain) was observed in a study of beta chain features in type 1 diabetes. Study-wide results and limits: Shorter templates may be favored by PCR, equally so in patients and controls. In the patient group, naive, central memory and Treg TCRB repertoires seemed more alike than in the healthy donor group.

Investigators reverse transcribed all isolated RNA, so they sequenced expressed TCRB transcripts. Read counts averaged approximately 3.5 million for samples of naive, central memory and regulatory T cells. The method was immunoSEQ multiplex PCR; TCRdb's version includes in-frame clones alone and lacks a portion of them. Of 900,000 or so clones in the sample, about a sixth were seen once. CDR1 is SQVTM, CDR2 ANQGSEA, per germline. The CDR3 covers 18 residues. Unmatched junction bases numbered 9, after V lost 4 bases and J lost 0 bases. Details on this clone: Its target is unknown.

This receptor was taken from a woman between 18 and 29 years old in good health. V usage is TRBV29-1 and J usage is TRBJ2-1; 13 bases are shared with TRBD2. Material: naive CD4+ T cells from blood. The CDR3 DNA is TGCAGCGTTGGTGGACTAGCGGGAGAGGGGAGCTCCTACAATGAGCAGTTCTTC. Amino acid sequence: CSVGGLAGEGSSYNEQFF.